This T cell receptor (beta chain) comes out of a study of post-analysis software for immune sequencing data. Overall study context: The cohort encompassed relapsing-remitting, secondary progressive and progressive-relapsing multiple sclerosis disease courses. Findings of the study overall: Multiple sclerosis patients had significantly lower normalized Chao1 diversity than controls. Higher frequency in patients than in controls was seen for five TRBV segments, with TRBV5-6, TRBV5-1 and TRBV20-1 among them. Co-batched samples clustered tightly together by F measure.

As for this clonotype: Its antigen is still unknown.

This CDR3 region has 15 residues. Looked up from germline, CDR1 is MDHEN and CDR2 is SYDVKM. V trimming: 5 bases; J trimming: 8 bases; junction bases outside the gene matches: 13. Each TCR beta cDNA library carried unique molecular identifiers. Researchers reported 400,000 to 600,000 cDNA molecules coming from about 1 to 10 million T cells. Using its own MiXCR run on the PCR reads, TCRdb lists one record per CDR3 protein. This table has roughly 730,000 distinct CDR3 sequences, less than 35% appearing once. This chain uses TRBV28 with TRBJ1-2, with 8 bases fitting TRBD1. The sequenced sample was blood. The TCR comes from a girl between 5 and 17 years old with multiple sclerosis. DNA of the CDR3: TGTGCCAGCAGTGATTGGGACAGGACCCTCTTAGGCTACACCTTC. Protein sequence: CASSDWDRTLLGYTF.